Listed below are T cell receptor beta chains from one sample, sequenced in a study of blood T cell repertoires in COVID-19. TCRdb's copy holds only in-frame clones and misses some; the assay was immunoSEQ multiplex PCR. The repertoire includes 50,000 or so clones, approximately 80% of them detected once, and around 53% sits in the top ten. The sample consisted of peripheral blood. The receptor source for this set is a man between 65 and 79 years old with acute or convalescent COVID-19. Both conserved end residues are part of each CDR3. The order of the fields is J gene, clone size, V gene, D gene, CDR3 protein, CDR3 DNA. D genes are given only for firm matches. For some rows the clone size is stated as once, few or many, or as a class when expanded; others skip it.

j_call: TRBJ2-3
clone_size: -
v_call: TRBV19
d_call: -
cdr3_aa: CASSNTDSTDTQYF
cdr3_nt: TGTGCCAGTAGTAATACGGACAGTACAGATACGCAGTATTTT

j_call: TRBJ1-1
clone_size: -
v_call: TRBV28
d_call: -
cdr3_aa: CASVTGPTEAFF
cdr3_nt: TGTGCCAGCGTTACAGGGCCCACTGAAGCTTTCTTT

j_call: TRBJ2-7
clone_size: -
v_call: TRBV15
d_call: -
cdr3_aa: CATGRGTYEQYF
cdr3_nt: TGTGCCACCGGGCGGGGAACCTACGAGCAGTACTTC

j_call: TRBJ2-7
clone_size: -
v_call: TRBV15
d_call: TRBD1
cdr3_aa: CATSRDRALDEQYF
cdr3_nt: TGTGCCACCAGCCGGGACAGGGCTCTCGACGAGCAGTACTTC

j_call: TRBJ2-2
clone_size: -
v_call: TRBV7-6
d_call: TRBD1
cdr3_aa: CASSQEGAQNTGELFF
cdr3_nt: TGTGCCAGCAGCCAAGAGGGGGCCCAGAACACCGGGGAGCTGTTTTTT

j_call: TRBJ2-3
clone_size: -
v_call: TRBV24-1
d_call: TRBD2
cdr3_aa: CASGASSGGPSTDTQYF
cdr3_nt: TGTGCCTCCGGGGCGTCTAGCGGGGGCCCTAGCACAGATACGCAGTATTTT

j_call: TRBJ1-2
clone_size: few
v_call: TRBV30
d_call: TRBD1
cdr3_aa: CAGTGVNYGYTF
cdr3_nt: TGTGCCGGGACAGGGGTGAACTATGGCTACACCTTC

j_call: TRBJ1-1
clone_size: -
v_call: TRBV28
d_call: -
cdr3_aa: CASRVQTEAFF
cdr3_nt: TGTGCCAGCAGGGTGCAGACTGAAGCTTTCTTT

j_call: TRBJ2-6
clone_size: -
v_call: TRBV3-1/TRBV3-2
d_call: -
cdr3_aa: CASSALPSSGANVLTF
cdr3_nt: TGTGCCAGCAGCGCTTTACCGAGCTCTGGGGCCAACGTCCTGACTTTC

j_call: TRBJ2-1
clone_size: -
v_call: TRBV5-6
d_call: TRBD2
cdr3_aa: CASSWALGLADPYNEQFF
cdr3_nt: TGTGCCAGCAGCTGGGCTCTCGGACTAGCGGATCCTTACAATGAGCAGTTCTTC

j_call: TRBJ2-7
clone_size: -
v_call: TRBV7-2
d_call: -
cdr3_aa: CASSYASTGAYEQYF
cdr3_nt: TGTGCCAGCAGCTATGCGAGTACCGGGGCCTACGAGCAGTACTTC

j_call: TRBJ1-6
clone_size: -
v_call: TRBV7-2
d_call: TRBD1
cdr3_aa: CASSGRTGGDSPLHF
cdr3_nt: TGTGCCAGCAGCGGTCGGACAGGAGGGGATTCACCCCTCCACTTT

j_call: TRBJ1-2
clone_size: -
v_call: TRBV5-1
d_call: -
cdr3_aa: CASSLDSGYTF
cdr3_nt: TGCGCCAGCAGCTTGGATTCGGGTTACACCTTC

j_call: TRBJ2-1
clone_size: once
v_call: TRBV7-9
d_call: -
cdr3_aa: CASSLDPGDEQFF
cdr3_nt: TGTGCCAGCAGCCTAGACCCCGGGGATGAGCAGTTCTTC

j_call: TRBJ1-5
clone_size: -
v_call: TRBV6-6
d_call: -
cdr3_aa: CASREPGDQPQHF
cdr3_nt: TGTGCCAGCAGGGAACCGGGTGACCAGCCCCAGCATTTT

j_call: TRBJ2-1
clone_size: -
v_call: TRBV5-4
d_call: TRBD2
cdr3_aa: CASSLLAAYNEQFF
cdr3_nt: TGTGCCAGCAGCTTACTAGCGGCCTACAATGAGCAGTTCTTC

j_call: TRBJ1-6
clone_size: -
v_call: TRBV7-6
d_call: -
cdr3_aa: CASSLGQPYNSPLHF
cdr3_nt: TGTGCCAGCAGCTTAGGACAGCCCTATAATTCACCCCTCCACTTT

j_call: TRBJ1-2
clone_size: -
v_call: TRBV5-4
d_call: TRBD1
cdr3_aa: CASSLAAGQGDYGYTF
cdr3_nt: TGTGCCAGCAGCTTGGCCGCGGGACAGGGTGACTATGGCTACACCTTC